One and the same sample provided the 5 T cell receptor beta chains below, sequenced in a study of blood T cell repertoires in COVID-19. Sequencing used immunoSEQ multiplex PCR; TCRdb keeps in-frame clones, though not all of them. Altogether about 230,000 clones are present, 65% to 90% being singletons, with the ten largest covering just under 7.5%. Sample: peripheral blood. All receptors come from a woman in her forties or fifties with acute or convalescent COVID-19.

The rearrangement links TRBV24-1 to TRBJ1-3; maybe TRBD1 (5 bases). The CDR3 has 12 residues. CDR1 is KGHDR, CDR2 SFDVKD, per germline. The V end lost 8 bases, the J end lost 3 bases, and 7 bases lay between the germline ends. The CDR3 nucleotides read TGTGCCACCACGGGGGTTGGAAACACCATATATTTT. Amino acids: CATTGVGNTIYF.

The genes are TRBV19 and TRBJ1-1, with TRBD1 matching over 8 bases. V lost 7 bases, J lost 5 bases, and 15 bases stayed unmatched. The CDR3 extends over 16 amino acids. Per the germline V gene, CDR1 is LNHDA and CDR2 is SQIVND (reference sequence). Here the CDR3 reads CASKGLETGGATEAFF. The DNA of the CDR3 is TGTGCCAGTAAGGGGTTGGAAACAGGGGGGGCTACTGAAGCTTTCTTT.

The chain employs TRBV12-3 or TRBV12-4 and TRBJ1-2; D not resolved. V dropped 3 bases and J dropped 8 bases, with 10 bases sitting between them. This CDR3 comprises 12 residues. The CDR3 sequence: CASSFQIEGYTF. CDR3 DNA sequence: TGTGCCAGCAGTTTCCAAATCGAGGGCTACACCTTC.

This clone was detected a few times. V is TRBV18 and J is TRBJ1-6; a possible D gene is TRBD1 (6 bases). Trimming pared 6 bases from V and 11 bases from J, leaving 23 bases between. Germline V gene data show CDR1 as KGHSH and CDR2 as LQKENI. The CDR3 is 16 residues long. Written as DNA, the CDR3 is TGTGCCAGCTCGCAAAAAGGGGGGACTACGGGGACACCCCTCCACTTT. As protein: CASSQKGGTTGTPLHF.

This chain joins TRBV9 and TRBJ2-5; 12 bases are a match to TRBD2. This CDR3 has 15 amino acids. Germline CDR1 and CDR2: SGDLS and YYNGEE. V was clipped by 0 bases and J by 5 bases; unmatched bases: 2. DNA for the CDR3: TGTGCCAGCAGCGTAGGAGGGACTAGCGGGGAGACCCAGTACTTC. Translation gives CASSVGGTSGETQYF.